A single sample is the source of the 24 T cell receptor beta chains below, sequenced in a study of blood T cell repertoires in COVID-19. TCRdb's table, derived via immunoSEQ multiplex PCR, lists solely in-frame clones and lacks some. Of 220,000 or so clones in the sample, over 80% were seen once. The sample consisted of PBMCs or T cells enriched from blood (not recorded which). The receptors here all came from a woman in her forties who had recovered from COVID-19.

Only a few counts were recorded for this clone. This CDR3 is also generated by other DNA sequences in the sample. The chain carries TRBV29-1 and TRBJ2-1; tentatively, D is TRBD2 (6 bases). The CDR3 loop spans 14 amino acids. CDR1 is SQVTM, CDR2 ANQGSEA, per germline. V lost 4 bases to trimming and J lost 0 bases, with 10 bases between them. CDR3 sequence: CSVGSGSSYNEQFF. DNA of the CDR3: TGCAGCGTTGGTTCCGGGAGCTCCTACAATGAGCAGTTCTTC.

The CDR3 region has the DNA TGTGCCAGCAGTTTATTTACTTTCGCTTGGGGACAGGGAAATGAAAAACTGTTTTTT. Residues: CASSLFTFAWGQGNEKLFF. V gene TRBV28 combines with J gene TRBJ1-4, with 9 bases identical to TRBD1. The CDR3 is made up of 19 amino acids. Germline CDR1 MDHEN, CDR2 SYDVKM. Trimming cost V 1 base and J 5 bases; bases outside gene matches: 14. The whole variable domain, filled in from reference TRBV28 and TRBJ1-4, reads DVKVTQSSRYLVKRTGEKVFLECVQDMDHENMFWYRQDPGLGLRLIYFSYDVKMKEKGDIPEGYSVSREKKERFSLILESASTNQTSMYLCASSLFTFAWGQGNEKLFFGSGTQLSVL.

The chain uses TRBV11-3 and TRBJ1-3; D might be TRBD1 (5 bases). Germline V gene data show CDR1 as SGHNT and CDR2 as YENEEA. Deletions cut 3 bases from V and 1 base from J, with 10 bases between. This CDR3 has 15 amino acids. The CDR3 region has the DNA TGTGCCAGCAGCTTCTTTCAGGGTTCTGGAAACACCATATATTTT. It encodes CASSFFQGSGNTIYF.

This chain links TRBV5-1 with TRBJ2-1; 10 nucleotides agree with TRBD2. With V trimmed by 4 bases and J by 3 bases, 7 bases remained unmatched. The CDR3 spans 16 residues. The germline gives CDR1 SGHRS, CDR2 YFSETQ. The chain's CDR3 is CASSPLAGVSYNEQFF. CDR3 DNA sequence: TGCGCCAGCAGCCCTCTAGCGGGAGTTAGCTACAATGAGCAGTTCTTC.

The V and J genes are TRBV30 and TRBJ2-7; unclear D gene. Trimming stripped 2 bases from V and 5 bases from J, with 19 bases between. This CDR3 is 15 amino acids long. Germline V gene sequence: CDR1 GTSNPN, CDR2 SVGIG (reference sequence). Here the CDR3 reads CAWSPVATIFHEQYF. Here the CDR3 DNA reads TGTGCCTGGAGTCCCGTGGCCACCATCTTCCACGAGCAGTACTTC.

The chain links TRBV6-5 to TRBJ1-2; D not resolved. V was cut by 7 bases and J by 6 bases, with 12 bases left in between. Germline CDR1 MNHEY, CDR2 SVGAGI. This CDR3 is built from 12 residues. CDR3 nucleotides: TGTGCCAGCACGAATCGAGTGGATGGCTACACCTTC. It encodes CASTNRVDGYTF.

The CDR3 DNA reads as TGTGCCAGCAGTTCCACCGGACTATCGGATAGGAGGGATACGCAGTATTTT. It is translated as CASSSTGLSDRRDTQYF. The gene calls are TRBV27 and TRBJ2-3, with D possibly matching TRBD2 (6 bases). Trimming took 4 bases from V and 6 from J, leaving 23 bases between them. Germline CDR1 reads MNHEY; CDR2 reads SMNVEV (reference sequence). CDR3 size: 17 residues.

Only one count was recorded for this clone. The chain is built from TRBV30 and TRBJ2-3; perhaps TRBD2 as D (5 bases). Trimming removed 2 bases from V and 4 bases from J, with 22 bases in between. Germline loops: CDR1 GTSNPN, CDR2 SVGIG (reference sequence). The CDR3 contains 17 residues. The CDR3 coding sequence is TGTGCCTGGAGTCCACCCCGGACGGGAAGGCGTCCAGATACGCAGTATTTT. It translates to CAWSPPRTGRRPDTQYF.

This clone has a single count. This chain joins TRBV4-3 and TRBJ1-5; maybe TRBD1 (5 bases). Germline CDR1 reads LGHNA; CDR2 reads YSLEER. V lost 0 bases and J 6 bases, leaving 9 bases between the germline ends. The CDR3 has 14 amino acids. The CDR3 sequence: CASSQDGGGQPQHF. In DNA, the CDR3 is TGCGCCAGCAGCCAAGATGGGGGAGGTCAGCCCCAGCATTTT.

The gene calls are TRBV3-1 (or the pseudogene TRBV3-2) and TRBJ1-1; D might be TRBD1 (6 bases). This CDR3 comprises 13 residues. Trimming left V 0 bases short and J 9 bases short, with 11 bases between. The germline gives CDR1 LGHDT, CDR2 YNNKEL (reference sequence). The CDR3 spells CASSQDNRAKAFF. CDR3 DNA sequence: TGTGCCAGCAGCCAAGATAACAGGGCGAAAGCTTTCTTT.

The sample holds one count of this clone. This chain joins TRBV24-1 and TRBJ1-3; 7 positions match TRBD1. This CDR3 contains 24 residues. Germline CDR1 is KGHDR and CDR2 is SFDVKD. V gave up 4 bases and J gave up 4 bases; unmatched junction bases: 33. CDR3 in DNA: TGTGCCACCAGTGACCCCGCTCGGTTGGTTGACAGGGTCATACCGTTGCTGGGAGGAAACACCATATATTTT. This sequence encodes CATSDPARLVDRVIPLLGGNTIYF.

CDR3 nucleotides: TGTGCCATCAGCATCACAGGAAAGAACACTGAAGCTTTCTTT. This translates into CAISITGKNTEAFF. The V gene is TRBV10-3, the J gene TRBJ1-1, with TRBD1 as a possible D gene (5 bases). The V gene lost 6 bases and the J gene lost 1 base, with 12 bases spanning the gap. The CDR3 contains 14 residues. Germline CDR1 is ENHRY and CDR2 is SYGVKD.

This clone was observed a handful of times. The CDR3 sequence: CATKSISGETEAFF. CDR3 nucleotide sequence: TGTGCCACCAAATCAATTTCAGGGGAAACTGAAGCTTTCTTT. The rearrangement joins TRBV19 to TRBJ1-1; the D gene is possibly TRBD1 (6 bases). Trimming took off 10 bases at V and 5 bases at J, with 20 bases between the two ends. The CDR3 contains 14 residues. The germline CDR1 and CDR2 sequences are LNHDA and SQIVND (reference sequence).

The CDR3: CASSFDRFRLQETQYF. CDR3 bases: TGTGCCAGCAGCTTTGACAGGTTCCGCCTGCAAGAGACCCAGTACTTC. The chain recombines TRBV7-8 with TRBJ2-5; D possibly corresponds to TRBD1 (6 bases). The CDR3 has 16 amino acids. With 3 bases removed from V and 2 bases from J, the gap between germline ends came to 16 bases. Per the germline V gene, CDR1 is SGHVS and CDR2 is FQNEAQ. The complete variable domain, with remaining parts taken from reference TRBV7-8 and TRBJ2-5, reads GAGVSQSPRYKVAKRGQDVALRCDPISGHVSLFWYQQALGQGPEFLTYFQNEAQLDKSGLPSDRFFAERPEGSVSTLKIQRTQQEDSAVYLCASSFDRFRLQETQYFGPGTRLLVL.

This sequence joins TRBV4-1 and TRBJ2-2, with 9 bases that match TRBD2. Germline CDR1 and CDR2: MGHRA and YSYEKL. The CDR3 sequence is 19 residues long. After removal of 4 bases from V and 0 bases from J, the junction contained 12 bases not matched to a gene. CDR3 nucleotide sequence: TGCGCCAGCAGCCCCGAGCCTAGCGGGGCCGCTGCGAACACCGGGGAGCTGTTTTTT. Amino acid sequence: CASSPEPSGAAANTGELFF.

The V gene is TRBV5-6, the J gene TRBJ2-3, with 9 bases lining up with TRBD1. Germline trimming cut 0 bases from V and 9 bases from J; bases unmatched to any gene: 2. The CDR3 loop spans 13 amino acids. Germline-derived CDR1 and CDR2 are SGHDT and YYEEEE. The CDR3 region is CASSLGGQGTQYF. The CDR3 nucleotides are TGTGCCAGCAGCTTGGGGGGACAGGGCACGCAGTATTTT.

This clone has a handful of counts. The chain couples TRBV7-3 to TRBJ1-1, with D maybe TRBD1 (6 bases). Germline V gene sequence: CDR1 SGHTA, CDR2 FQGTGA. The V end was cut by 5 bases, the J end by 0 bases, with 10 bases between. This CDR3 spans 14 amino acids. The chain's CDR3 is CASSTGLVNTEAFF. The DNA for the CDR3 is TGTGCCAGCAGCACAGGGTTGGTGAACACTGAAGCTTTCTTT. Variable domain in full (rest from reference TRBV7-3 and TRBJ1-1): GAGVSQTPSNKVTEKGKYVELRCDPISGHTALYWYRQSLGQGPEFLIYFQGTGAADDSGLPNDRFFAVRPEGSVSTLKIQRTERGDSAVYLCASSTGLVNTEAFFGQGTRLTVV.

This chain uses TRBV7-2 with TRBJ1-1; 9 nucleotides line up with TRBD1. The CDR3 runs 17 residues. Trimming at V came to 5 bases and at J to 1 base, leaving 11 bases not matched to a gene. Germline lookup yields CDR1 SGHTA and CDR2 FQGNSA. CDR3 bases: TGTGCCAGCAGCAGAGGCCCTTTACAGGGGGCGAACACTGAAGCTTTCTTT. Protein sequence: CASSRGPLQGANTEAFF.

This clone was counted a few times. The chain links TRBV9 to TRBJ1-2, with D possibly TRBD1 on 5 matching bases. V was trimmed by 3 bases and J by 3 bases, leaving 12 bases between them. This CDR3 is built from 14 residues. Germline assignment: CDR1 SGDLS and CDR2 YYNGEE. The CDR3 region is CASSGPGFDYGYTF. As DNA, the CDR3 is TGTGCCAGCAGCGGTCCAGGGTTTGACTATGGCTACACCTTC.

The CDR3 bases are TGTGCCAGCAGCTTTAGCGGCTACGAGCAGTACGTC. This codes for CASSFSGYEQYV. This rearrangement joins TRBV7-2 to TRBJ2-7; perhaps TRBD2 as D (6 bases). V shed 3 bases and J shed 3 bases, with 6 bases lying between them. The CDR3 extends over 12 amino acids. CDR1 is SGHTA and CDR2 is FQGNSA in the germline V gene.

The chain recombines TRBV5-1 with TRBJ1-4; D might be TRBD1 (5 bases). This CDR3 spans 14 amino acids. Germline lookup yields CDR1 SGHRS and CDR2 YFSETQ. The V end lost 3 bases, the J end lost 7 bases, and 13 bases lay between the germline ends. The CDR3 DNA is TGCGCCAGCAGCTGGGGCTTACGTGGTGAAAAACTGTTTTTT. It codes for CASSWGLRGEKLFF.

Comment on this clone: Other DNA sequences in this specimen translate into the identical CDR3. CDR3 sequence (DNA): TGTGCCAGCAGTTACTCCAGGGTCACTGAAGCTTTCTTT. Its protein product is CASSYSRVTEAFF. This rearrangement joins TRBV6-5 to TRBJ1-1; the D gene is possibly TRBD1 (5 bases). The CDR3 consists of 13 residues. From germline, CDR1 is MNHEY and CDR2 SVGAGI. Trimming stripped 0 bases from V and 4 bases from J, with 6 bases between.

The chain uses TRBV9 and TRBJ2-6, with TRBD2 matching 11 bases. The V gene's germline CDR1 is SGDLS and CDR2 YYNGEE. V lost 4 bases and J lost 2; bases outside the gene matches: 11. This CDR3 spans 19 amino acids. The CDR3 loop reads CASSSSGRQPDTGANVLTF. The CDR3 bases are TGTGCCAGCAGCTCTAGCGGGAGGCAACCAGATACTGGGGCCAACGTCCTGACTTTC. Full variable domain (remainder filled in from reference TRBV9 and TRBJ2-6): DSGVTQTPKHLITATGQRVTLRCSPRSGDLSVYWYQQSLDQGLQFLIQYYNGEERAKGNILERFSAQQFPDLHSELNLSSLELGDSALYFCASSSSGRQPDTGANVLTFGAGSRLTVL.

This clone has only one observation. This rearrangement joins TRBV5-1 to TRBJ1-3; TRBD1 might be the D (6 bases). Germline CDR1 and CDR2: SGHRS and YFSETQ. This CDR3 comprises 15 residues. With 4 bases removed from V and 4 bases from J, the gap between germline ends came to 15 bases. The CDR3 is CASSITGLSGNTIYF. In DNA, the CDR3 is TGCGCCAGCAGCATTACAGGGTTGAGCGGAAACACCATATATTTT.